These 16 T cell receptor beta chains were sequenced from one sample in a study of blood T cells in healthy people across ages. Next came a second PCR, run for roughly 7 to 12 cycles, which used a sample-barcoded 5' primer along with a J-beta primer mix. TCRdb fed the 5' RACE reads into MiXCR, producing one record per CDR3 protein. The table records 950,000 to 1,200,000 distinct CDR3 sequences, 35% to 40% of them present only once. The specimen was blood. These receptors were taken from a man in his late teens or twenties in good health.

This clonotype was counted only a few times. The chain is built from TRBV12-3 or TRBV12-4 and TRBJ2-5; D uncertain. The length of the CDR3 is 14 residues. The V gene lost 3 bases and the J gene lost 4 bases, with 12 bases spanning the gap. This CDR3 reads CASSFRTRLETQYF. CDR3 DNA: TGTGCCAGCAGTTTTCGTACCCGCCTAGAGACCCAGTACTTC.

This clonotype has more than one count but fewer than ten. This rearrangement joins TRBV20-1 to TRBJ1-2, with TRBD1 matching 7 bases. Germline-derived CDR1 and CDR2 are DFQATT and SNEGSKA (reference sequence). Trimming cost V 6 bases and J 6 bases; bases outside gene matches: 19. The CDR3 has 16 residues. The CDR3, as DNA: TGCAGTGCGGCCTCACGCTCGGGACAGACCTCCGATGGCTACACCTTC. Amino acid sequence: CSAASRSGQTSDGYTF.

This sequence joins TRBV28 and TRBJ2-3; D is unclear. The CDR3 length is 15 residues. Germline V gives CDR1 MDHEN, CDR2 SYDVKM. V was pared by 8 bases and J by 2 bases, with 17 bases between. The CDR3, as DNA: TGTGCCAGCTACGGGCAGGAGACTTCCACAGATACGCAGTATTTT. The encoded protein is CASYGQETSTDTQYF.

V and J are TRBV4-3 and TRBJ1-2; 10 nucleotides agree with TRBD1. CDR3 length equals 15 residues. Germline lookup yields CDR1 LGHNA and CDR2 YSLEER. J was trimmed by 5 bases and V by 0 bases; bases with no gene match: 3. The CDR3 here is CASSQEDRGPYGYTF. The CDR3 DNA follows: TGCGCCAGCAGCCAAGAAGACAGGGGGCCGTATGGCTACACCTTC.

The chain recombines TRBV30 with TRBJ2-3; possible D gene TRBD2, 5 bases. The CDR3 covers 15 residues. V dropped 1 base and J dropped 8 bases, with 19 bases sitting between them. From germline, CDR1 is GTSNPN and CDR2 SVGIG (reference sequence). CDR3 amino acids: CAWSAARRVGGTQYF. The CDR3 DNA is TGTGCCTGGAGTGCCGCTAGAAGAGTAGGAGGTACGCAGTATTTT.

The table lists this clonotype with a few counts. The gene calls are TRBV6-5 and TRBJ2-3; 7 bases align to TRBD1. The junction had 12 bases not matched to a gene; V was cut back by 7 bases and J by 2 bases. The CDR3 totals 16 residues. The germline CDR1 and CDR2 sequences are MNHEY and SVGAGI. Here the CDR3 DNA reads TGTGCCAGCATCGCAAGGGGCGGACAGGACACAGATACGCAGTATTTT. Encoded protein: CASIARGGQDTDTQYF.

This clonotype has more than one count but fewer than ten. This chain uses TRBV12-3 or TRBV12-4 with TRBJ2-3; 7 bases line up with TRBD1. The CDR3 totals 15 residues. Trimming took 5 bases from V and 4 from J; bases not matched to a gene: 9. This chain's CDR3 is CASSQSTGSADTQYF. The CDR3, as DNA: TGTGCCAGCAGTCAATCGACAGGGTCCGCAGATACGCAGTATTTT.

The chain carries TRBV28 and TRBJ1-4; D is undetermined. The CDR3 covers 15 residues. The ends were cut back, 6 bases at V and 4 bases at J, with 15 bases in the middle. Germline loops: CDR1 MDHEN, CDR2 SYDVKM. CDR3 region: CASSPEGKLNEKLFF. CDR3 nucleotides: TGTGCCAGCAGCCCCGAGGGAAAGCTTAATGAAAAACTGTTTTTT.

The chain couples TRBV12-3 or TRBV12-4 to TRBJ2-3, with D unclear. V was shortened by 7 bases and J by 1 base, with 15 bases between the two germline ends. This CDR3 contains 15 residues. Here the CDR3 reads CASILDRRGTDTQYF. As DNA, the CDR3 is TGTGCCAGCATCCTGGACCGCCGAGGCACAGATACGCAGTATTTT.

This clonotype was recorded at least ten times. The chain combines TRBV6-2 or TRBV6-3 with TRBJ2-1; D gene ambiguous. The V gene lost 0 bases and the J gene lost 9 bases, with 6 bases spanning the gap. Per germline, CDR1 MNHEY and CDR2 SVGEGT. This CDR3 spans 12 amino acids. The CDR3 protein is CASSYSRTEQFF. In DNA form, the CDR3 reads TGTGCCAGCAGTTACTCGAGGACTGAGCAGTTCTTC.

As to this clonotype: The junction departs from the called germline gene at one end, perhaps through a read error. The genes are TRBV5-1 and TRBJ1-1; D not resolved. The CDR3 consists of 14 residues. Germline V gene sequence: CDR1 SGHRS, CDR2 YFSETQ. Here the CDR3 DNA reads TGCGCCTGCAGCTTGGCCCCGGGGAACACTGAAGCTTTCTTT. Amino acids: CACSLAPGNTEAFF.

This clonotype was seen only a few times. V is TRBV4-2 and J is TRBJ1-5, with 9 bases that match TRBD1. Germline lookup yields CDR1 LGHNA and CDR2 YNFKEQ. Trimming removed 4 bases from V and 0 bases from J; junction bases left unmatched: 7. This CDR3 spans 17 amino acids. CDR3 bases: TGTGCCAGCAGCCTACGGACAGGGGCTTTTAGCAATCAGCCCCAGCATTTT. It yields the protein CASSLRTGAFSNQPQHF.

This clonotype was seen just once. One end of the junction is discordant with germline, which a read error may explain. The chain carries TRBV4-3 and TRBJ1-2; no definite D call. The CDR3 spans 15 residues. Germline CDR1 LGHNA, CDR2 YSLEER. Here the CDR3 reads CTSSQDTKGNYGYTF. CDR3 nucleotide sequence: TGCACCAGCAGCCAAGATACAAAGGGTAACTATGGCTACACCTTC.

The CDR3 protein is CAISVQQGAMNSPLHF. For the CDR3, the DNA is TGTGCCATCAGTGTACAACAGGGGGCCATGAATTCACCCCTCCACTTT. This chain connects TRBV10-3 to TRBJ1-6; 9 nucleotides line up with TRBD1. Trimming at V came to 4 bases and at J to 7 bases, leaving 8 bases not matched to a gene. The CDR3 totals 16 residues. Germline V gives CDR1 ENHRY, CDR2 SYGVKD.

J is TRBJ1-2 and V is TRBV18, with D possibly being TRBD1 (6 bases). Per germline, CDR1 KGHSH and CDR2 LQKENI. V was pared by 0 bases and J by 4 bases, with 9 bases between. CDR3 length equals 14 residues. The CDR3 nucleotides read TGTGCCAGCTCACCACCGAACAGGGCCTATGGCTACACCTTC. Its protein is CASSPPNRAYGYTF.

As regards this clonotype: This may be a read error, as it is one base from a much larger clone. The chain joins TRBV4-3 to TRBJ2-3; TRBD2 matches at 9 bases. Germline V lookup: CDR1 LGHNA, CDR2 YSLEER. The CDR3 runs 17 residues. V shed 4 bases and J 3 bases; nucleotides not matched to a gene: 11. CDR3 nucleotides: TGCGCCAGCAGCCTCGAACCTAGCGGGGCTATAACAGATACGCAGTATTTT. It encodes CASSLEPSGAITDTQYF.